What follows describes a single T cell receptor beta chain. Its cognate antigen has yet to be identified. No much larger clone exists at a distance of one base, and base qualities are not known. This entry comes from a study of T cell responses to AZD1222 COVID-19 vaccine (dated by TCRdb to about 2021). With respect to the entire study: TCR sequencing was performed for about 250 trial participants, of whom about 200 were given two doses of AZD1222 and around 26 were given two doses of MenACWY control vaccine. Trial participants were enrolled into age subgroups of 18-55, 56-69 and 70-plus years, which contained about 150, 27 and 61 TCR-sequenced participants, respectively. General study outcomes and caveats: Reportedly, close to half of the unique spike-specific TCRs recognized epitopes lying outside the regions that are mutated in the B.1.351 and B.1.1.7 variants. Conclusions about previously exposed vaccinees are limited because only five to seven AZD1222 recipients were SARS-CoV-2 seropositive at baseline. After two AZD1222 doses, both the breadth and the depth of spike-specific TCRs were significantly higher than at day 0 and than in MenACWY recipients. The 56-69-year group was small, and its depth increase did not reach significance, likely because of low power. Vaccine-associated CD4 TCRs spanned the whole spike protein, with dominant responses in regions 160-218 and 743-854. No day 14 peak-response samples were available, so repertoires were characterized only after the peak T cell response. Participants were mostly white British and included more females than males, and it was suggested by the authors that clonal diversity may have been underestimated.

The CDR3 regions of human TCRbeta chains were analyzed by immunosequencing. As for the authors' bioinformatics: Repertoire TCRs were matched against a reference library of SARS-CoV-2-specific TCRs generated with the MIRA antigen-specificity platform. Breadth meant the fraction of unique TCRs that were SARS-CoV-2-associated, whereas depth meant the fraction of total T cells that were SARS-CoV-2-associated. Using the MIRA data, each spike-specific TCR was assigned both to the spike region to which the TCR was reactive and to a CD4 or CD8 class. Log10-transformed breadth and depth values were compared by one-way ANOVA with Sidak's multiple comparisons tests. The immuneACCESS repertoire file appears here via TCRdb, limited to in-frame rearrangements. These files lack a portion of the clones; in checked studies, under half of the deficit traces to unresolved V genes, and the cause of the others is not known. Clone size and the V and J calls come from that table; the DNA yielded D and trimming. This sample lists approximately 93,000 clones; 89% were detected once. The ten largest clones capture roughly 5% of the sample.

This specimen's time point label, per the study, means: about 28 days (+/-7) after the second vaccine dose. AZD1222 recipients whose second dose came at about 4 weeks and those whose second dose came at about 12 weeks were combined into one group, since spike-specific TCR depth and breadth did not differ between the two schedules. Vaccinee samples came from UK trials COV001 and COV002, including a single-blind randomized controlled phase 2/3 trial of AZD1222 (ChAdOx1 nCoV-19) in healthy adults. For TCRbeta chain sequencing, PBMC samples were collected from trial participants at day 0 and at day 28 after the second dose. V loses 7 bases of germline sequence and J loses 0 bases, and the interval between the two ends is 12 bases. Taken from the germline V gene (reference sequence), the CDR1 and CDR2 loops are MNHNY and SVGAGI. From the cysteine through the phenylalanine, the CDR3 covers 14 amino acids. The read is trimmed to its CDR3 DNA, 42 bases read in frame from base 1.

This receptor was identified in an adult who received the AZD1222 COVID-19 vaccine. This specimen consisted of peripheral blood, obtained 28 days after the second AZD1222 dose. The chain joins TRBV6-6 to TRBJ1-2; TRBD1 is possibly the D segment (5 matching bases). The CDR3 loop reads CASTAGTANYGYTF. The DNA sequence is TGTGCCAGCACCGCCGGGACCGCTAACTATGGCTACACCTTC.